This TCR beta chain was identified in a study of response to subunit inactivated influenza vaccine. Via MiXCR, TCRdb re-called the RT-PCR reads, giving one row per CDR3 protein. Among some 550,000 distinct CDR3 sequences listed, under 30% were seen once. V shed 4 bases and J 0 bases; nucleotides not matched to a gene: 9. CDR3 length: 19 residues. Germline-derived CDR1 and CDR2 are SGHDN and FVKESK. These data were also reused for a study on T cells expressing NK-cell markers. That source notes: TCR beta cDNA was made by 5'RACE template switching with UMIs. Repertoires of TCR beta were obtained from T cells sorted as CD3+CD56+NKG2C+, CD3+CD56+NKG2C- and CD3+CD56-NKG2C+. These clonotypes also led the CD3+CD56-NKG2C+ fraction in several donors. Whether expanded NKG2C+ T cell clones were HCMV-specific remained unclear.

The sequencing used CD4+ T cells sorted from PBMCs, collected about 13 days after vaccination. This sequence joins TRBV14 and TRBJ2-1; 13 nucleotides agree with TRBD2. The sequence was obtained from a man aged 45 to 65 who received an inactivated influenza vaccine. In DNA, the CDR3 is TGTGCCAGCAGCCTTGCGACTAGCGGGAGGTACAGCTCCTACAATGAGCAGTTCTTC. It translates to CASSLATSGRYSSYNEQFF.